These T cell receptor beta chains were read from a single sample in a study of T cell repertoires in cytomegalovirus infection. Via MiXCR, TCRdb re-called the reads, giving one row per CDR3 protein. The sample carries 200,000 to 300,000 distinct CDR3 sequences, roughly 15% recorded once. Source material: PBMCs. These receptors all come from a human donor in good health (CMV status not recorded). Some clones in this sample may be carry-over from other donors' samples. CDR3s include the opening cysteine and the closing phenylalanine or tryptophan. The D gene is left open where the match is weak. The listing skips clone size in some rows; elsewhere it reads once, few, many or a size class.

>TRBV5-1|TRBJ1-4|.|.
CASSLSARGDEKLFF
TGCGCCAGCAGCTTGTCTGCCCGGGGAGATGAAAAACTGTTTTTT
>TRBV7-8|TRBJ2-1|TRBD2|medium-sized
CASSSGTSYYNEQFF
TGTGCCAGCAGCTCTGGGACTAGTTACTACAATGAGCAGTTCTTC
>TRBV27|TRBJ2-6|.|few
CASSPGGHTGANVLTF
TGTGCCAGCAGTCCCGGCGGACATACTGGGGCCAACGTCCTGACTTTC
>TRBV6-2/TRBV6-3|TRBJ2-7|.|.
CASSSLEPAKHEQYF
TGTGCCAGCAGTTCGTTGGAACCCGCGAAACACGAGCAGTACTTC
>TRBV7-3|TRBJ2-3|TRBD1|many
CASRSTGGTDTQYF
TGTGCCAGCAGATCGACAGGGGGCACAGATACGCAGTATTTT
>TRBV7-9|TRBJ2-5|TRBD1|many
CASSVSGTVIQETQYF
TGTGCCAGCAGCGTATCCGGGACAGTGATACAAGAGACCCAGTACTTC
>TRBV11-2|TRBJ1-1|.|few
CASSLTRDTEAFF
TGTGCCAGCAGCTTAACAAGGGACACTGAAGCTTTCTTT
>TRBV12-3/TRBV12-4|TRBJ1-5|.|.
CASSLGVRGRQWSNQPQHF
TGTGCCAGCAGTTTAGGGGTGCGGGGTCGGCAGTGGAGCAATCAGCCCCAGCATTTT
>TRBV7-2|TRBJ2-4|.|many
CASSLGLGPGNIQYF
TGTGCCAGCAGCTTAGGTTTGGGGCCCGGAAACATTCAGTACTTC
>TRBV7-9|TRBJ2-7|TRBD2|many
CASSLSGGYEQYF
TGTGCCAGCAGCCTTAGCGGGGGTTACGAGCAGTACTTC
>TRBV7-3|TRBJ2-7|TRBD2|.
CASSAAGGHSYEQYF
TGTGCCAGCAGTGCAGCGGGGGGCCACTCCTACGAGCAGTACTTC
>TRBV5-8|TRBJ1-5|TRBD1|few
CASRGDRGAQPQHF
TGTGCCAGCAGGGGGGACAGGGGCGCCCAGCCCCAGCATTTT
>TRBV12-3/TRBV12-4|TRBJ2-7|TRBD1|many
CASSPQGDEQYF
TGTGCCAGCAGTCCTCAGGGGGACGAGCAGTACTTC
>TRBV10-3|TRBJ1-2|.|.
CAISEFSTRGDGYTF
TGTGCCATCAGTGAGTTCTCGACAAGAGGGGATGGCTACACCTTC
>TRBV11-3|TRBJ1-1|.|many
CASSLKNTEAFF
TGTGCCAGCAGCTTGAAAAACACTGAAGCTTTCTTT
>TRBV29-1|TRBJ2-1|.|.
CSVVWGLGPGNEQFF
TGCAGCGTTGTTTGGGGTTTGGGTCCCGGAAATGAGCAGTTCTTC
>TRBV6-1|TRBJ2-1|.|many
CASSEVRRAVFWGQFF
TGTGCCAGCAGTGAAGTTCGAAGGGCCGTCTTTTGGGGGCAGTTCTTC
>TRBV7-2|TRBJ1-6|.|many
CASSLEAGVNSPLHF
TGTGCCAGCAGCTTAGAGGCGGGGGTTAATTCACCCCTCCACTTT
>TRBV7-3|TRBJ2-1|.|many
CASSLNPGYYNEQFF
TGTGCCAGCAGCTTAAACCCTGGATACTACAATGAGCAGTTCTTC
>TRBV6-5|TRBJ2-3|.|.
CASTVPGADTQYF
TGTGCCAGCACGGTCCCGGGAGCAGATACGCAGTATTTT
>TRBV12-3/TRBV12-4|TRBJ1-5|TRBD1|.
CASSIQGVVQPQHF
TGTGCCAGCAGCATACAGGGGGTCGTTCAGCCCCAGCATTTT
>TRBV24-1|TRBJ1-5|TRBD1|.
CATSDPGQGGQPQHF
TGTGCCACCAGTGACCCGGGACAGGGAGGGCAGCCCCAGCATTTT
>TRBV6-2/TRBV6-3|TRBJ2-1|.|many
CASSYENEQFF
TGTGCCAGCAGTTACGAAAATGAGCAGTTCTTC
>TRBV29-1|TRBJ2-3|TRBD2|many
CSAGTSGVTDTQYF
TGCAGCGCCGGGACTAGCGGGGTAACAGATACGCAGTATTTT
>TRBV18|TRBJ1-5|TRBD1|.
CASSPSAGTGQPQHF
TGTGCCAGCTCACCCTCCGCCGGGACAGGTCAGCCCCAGCATTTT
>TRBV7-8|TRBJ2-6|.|many
CASSFKGLTGANVLTF
TGTGCCAGCAGCTTTAAGGGCTTGACGGGGGCCAACGTCCTGACTTTC
>TRBV2|TRBJ2-6|.|.
CASISSGANVLTF
TGTGCCAGCATTAGCTCTGGGGCCAACGTCCTGACTTTC
>TRBV7-2|TRBJ2-7|TRBD1|many
CASSFAGQGAEQYF
TGTGCCAGCAGCTTCGCGGGACAGGGGGCCGAGCAGTACTTC
>TRBV12-3/TRBV12-4|TRBJ2-1|.|.
CASSPPPTGTEQFF
TGTGCCAGCAGCCCCCCCCCGACGGGGACTGAGCAGTTCTTC
>TRBV9|TRBJ2-7|TRBD2|.
CASSVGGVVDEQYF
TGTGCCAGCAGCGTGGGAGGGGTTGTCGACGAGCAGTACTTC
>TRBV7-8|TRBJ2-3|TRBD2|many
CASRRLAGSSTDTQYF
TGTGCCAGCAGGCGACTAGCGGGGTCTAGCACAGATACGCAGTATTTT
>TRBV20-1|TRBJ1-1|.|few
CSARSEAGVTDTEAFF
TGCAGTGCTAGATCAGAGGCAGGGGTTACGGACACTGAAGCTTTCTTT
>TRBV7-2|TRBJ2-7|.|few
CASSFNHGSEQYF
TGTGCCAGCAGCTTTAATCACGGCTCCGAGCAGTACTTC
>TRBV20-1|TRBJ2-1|.|few
CSARSGPGGEQFF
TGCAGTGCTAGGAGCGGTCCAGGCGGTGAGCAGTTCTTC
>TRBV2|TRBJ2-2|.|many
CASRSQNTGSGELFF
TGTGCCAGCAGATCCCAAAACACAGGGTCCGGGGAGCTGTTTTTT
>TRBV7-2|TRBJ1-2|.|many
CASSLARGGRGYTF
TGTGCCAGCAGCTTAGCGCGTGGGGGACGTGGCTACACCTTC
>TRBV4-1|TRBJ1-1|.|few
CASSPQTGLSTEAFF
TGCGCCAGCAGTCCACAAACAGGGCTAAGCACTGAAGCTTTCTTT
>TRBV6-2/TRBV6-3|TRBJ2-7|.|many
CASRAVASYEQYF
TGTGCCAGTCGGGCGGTGGCATCCTACGAGCAGTACTTC
>TRBV7-3|TRBJ2-7|.|many
CASSLIGGRYEQYF
TGTGCCAGCAGCTTAATCGGAGGGCGCTACGAGCAGTACTTC
>TRBV15|TRBJ2-1|.|few
CATSRGPSAGFWNEQFF
TGTGCCACCAGCAGAGGGCCATCCGCGGGATTCTGGAATGAGCAGTTCTTC
>TRBV2|TRBJ2-1|TRBD2|few
CASRLQRTSGHNEQFF
TGTGCCAGCAGACTCCAACGGACTAGCGGTCACAATGAGCAGTTCTTC
>TRBV12-3/TRBV12-4|TRBJ1-6|.|many
CASRRKRDSPLHF
TGTGCCAGCCGCCGAAAGCGTGATTCACCCCTCCACTTT
>TRBV7-2|TRBJ2-7|.|many
CASTRDGAGLPLEQYF
TGTGCCAGCACCCGAGACGGGGCAGGTCTCCCTCTCGAGCAGTACTTC
>TRBV7-8|TRBJ2-7|.|many
CASSLDWAPHSYEQYF
TGTGCCAGCAGCCTCGACTGGGCCCCCCACTCCTACGAGCAGTACTTC
>TRBV10-2|TRBJ2-5|.|few
CASMQILGFSLETQYF
TGCGCCAGCATGCAAATCCTAGGTTTCTCCCTGGAGACCCAGTACTTC
>TRBV27|TRBJ1-1|.|few
CASSFSGGGTEAFF
TGTGCCAGCAGTTTCTCGGGGGGGGGCACTGAAGCTTTCTTT
>TRBV7-2|TRBJ1-3|.|many
CASSFYSPTSGNTIYF
TGTGCCAGCAGCTTTTACAGCCCGACCTCTGGAAACACCATATATTTT
>TRBV15|TRBJ1-5|TRBD1|few
CATSLEGQNQPQHF
TGTGCCACCAGCCTAGAGGGACAGAATCAGCCCCAGCATTTT
>TRBV29-1|TRBJ2-1|.|.
CSVVGSRTYNEQFF
TGCAGCGTTGTCGGGAGTCGGACCTACAATGAGCAGTTCTTC
>TRBV7-2|TRBJ1-2|.|.
CASSSERVRYGYTF
TGTGCCAGCAGCTCGGAAAGGGTGAGATATGGCTACACCTTC
>TRBV11-3|TRBJ2-2|TRBD1|.
CASSSRTGVTGELFF
TGTGCCAGCAGCTCCCGGACAGGAGTCACCGGGGAGCTGTTTTTT
>TRBV29-1|TRBJ2-7|.|.
CSVVTGDRFYKQYF
TGCAGCGTTGTAACAGGTGACAGATTCTACAAGCAGTACTTC
>TRBV5-5|TRBJ2-3|TRBD2|few
CASSRGLAGGSSTDTQYF
TGTGCCAGCAGCCGGGGACTAGCGGGGGGCTCTAGCACAGATACGCAGTATTTT